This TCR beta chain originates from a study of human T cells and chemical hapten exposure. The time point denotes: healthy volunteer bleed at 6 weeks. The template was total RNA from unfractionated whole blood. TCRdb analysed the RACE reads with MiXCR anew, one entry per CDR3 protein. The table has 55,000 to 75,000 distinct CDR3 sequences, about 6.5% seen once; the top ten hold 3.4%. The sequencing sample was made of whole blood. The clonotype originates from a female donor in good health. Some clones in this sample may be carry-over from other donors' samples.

CDR3 loop: CASSHDRGEEAFF. The CDR3 DNA is TGTGCCAGCAGCCATGACAGGGGGGAAGAAGCTTTCTTT. This rearrangement joins TRBV3-1 to TRBJ1-1; 9 bases map to TRBD1. Germline loops: CDR1 LGHDT, CDR2 YNNKEL (reference sequence). The CDR3 sequence is 13 residues long. The V gene end was trimmed by 3 bases and the J gene end by 8 bases; junction bases not matched to a gene: 4.